Below are 16 T cell receptor beta chains sequenced from a single sample in a study of shared clonotypes between healthy human individuals (dated by TCRdb to about 2020). Library method: the immunoSEQ multiplex PCR assay. What TCRdb holds here is the immuneACCESS table cut down to in-frame rearrangements. Part of the clones is not present; checked against another copy, under half of the missing clones reflect an unresolved V gene, and the others are unexplained. The sample data list 1.4 million to 1.5 million clones, and about 96% of these were observed just once. Together, the top ten hold roughly 1.2% of the sample. Input material: naive CD4+ T cells sorted from blood. Per the publication, the cell subset or site label means: CD45RA+ positively selected. The receptors here all came from a man aged 30 to 45 in good health.

This chain connects TRBV29-1 to TRBJ2-2; TRBD1 aligns across 7 bases. J lost 8 bases, V lost 6 bases, and 12 bases had no gene match. There are 14 residues in the CDR3. CDR1 and CDR2 from the germline V gene are SQVTM and ANQGSEA. In nucleotides, the CDR3 is TGCAGCGTGGCGCCCGGGACAGTGACTGGGGAGCTGTTTTTT. Protein product: CSVAPGTVTGELFF.

The chain uses TRBV27 and TRBJ2-5; D is possibly TRBD1 or TRBD2 (5 bases each). The length of the CDR3 is 16 residues. Germline V CDR1 and CDR2: MNHEY, SMNVEV (reference sequence). V dropped 2 bases and J dropped 5 bases, with 18 bases sitting between them. The CDR3 DNA is TGTGCCAGCAGTTTAGTCGGGGACCCCCCTCGGGAGACCCAGTACTTC. Amino acid sequence: CASSLVGDPPRETQYF.

The rearrangement links TRBV9 to TRBJ1-3; D possibly corresponds to TRBD1 (6 bases). Per the germline V gene, CDR1 is SGDLS and CDR2 is YYNGEE. The CDR3 sequence is 17 residues long. Trimming took 0 bases from V and 4 from J, leaving 17 bases between them. DNA of the CDR3: TGTGCCAGCAGCGTAGCTCAAGGGGGGCACAACGGAAACACCATATATTTT. The encoded protein is CASSVAQGGHNGNTIYF.

This clone was seen a single time. The same CDR3 arises from other DNA sequences in this sample as well. The rearrangement joins TRBV5-1 to TRBJ2-1; D is unresolved. Germline CDR1 and CDR2: SGHRS and YFSETQ. This CDR3 region has 15 residues. The ends were cut back, 3 bases at V and 1 base at J, with 11 bases in the middle. The CDR3 spells CASSSGDGSYNEQFF. The CDR3 bases are TGCGCCAGCAGCTCTGGAGACGGTTCCTACAATGAGCAGTTCTTC.

V and J are TRBV25-1 and TRBJ2-2; D is uncertain. V lost 4 bases and J 6 bases, leaving 6 bases between the germline ends. The CDR3 consists of 12 residues. Germline V CDR1 and CDR2: MGHDK, SYGVNS. The CDR3 nucleotides are TGTGCCAGCAGTGGGATCCCCGGGGAGCTGTTTTTT. It is translated as CASSGIPGELFF. The full variable domain, rest sourced from reference TRBV25-1 and TRBJ2-2, is EADIYQTPRYLVIGTGKKITLECSQTMGHDKMYWYQQDPGMELHLIHYSYGVNSTEKGDLSSESTVSRIRTEHFPLTLESARPSHTSQYLCASSGIPGELFFGEGSRLTVL.

The CDR3 region is CASSYNPLRDTGELFF. The CDR3 nucleotides are TGTGCCAGCAGTTACAACCCACTTCGGGACACCGGGGAGCTGTTTTTT. J is TRBJ2-2 and V is TRBV6-5; D uncertain. Germline loops: CDR1 MNHEY, CDR2 SVGAGI. This CDR3 comprises 16 residues. The germline V and J ends were trimmed by 2 bases and 3 bases, with 13 bases remaining between them.

V gene TRBV11-2 combines with J gene TRBJ2-5; D may be TRBD1 (5 bases). The J call may be mistaken, given a closer DNA end match to TRBJ2-7. The CDR3 runs to 14 residues. Germline values: CDR1 SGHAT, CDR2 FQNNGV. The CDR3 nucleotides read TGTGCCAGCAGCTCGCTGCAGGGATTCTCCGAGCAGTACTTC. The encoded protein is CASSSLQGFSEQYF.

The chain recombines TRBV21-1 with TRBJ1-5; the D call of TRBD1 is as the table states it, not checked on the DNA. TRBV21-1 is reported as a pseudogene. CDR3 length: 16 amino acids. CDR3 DNA: TGTGCCAGCAGCAAAGTAGGGACAGGGGAAAATCAGCCCCAGCATTTT. This encodes CASSKVGTGENQPQHF.

This clone is a singleton in its sample. The J gene is TRBJ2-2, the V gene TRBV4-3; TRBD1 is a possible D gene (5 bases). Germline CDR1 is LGHNA and CDR2 is YSLEER. CDR3 size: 18 residues. V lost 0 bases, J lost 6 bases, and 20 bases lay in between. CDR3 sequence: CASSQDYGLGAKAGELFF. CDR3 nucleotides: TGCGCCAGCAGCCAAGATTACGGCTTAGGGGCTAAGGCCGGGGAGCTGTTTTTT.

This chain links TRBV18 with TRBJ1-2; tentatively, D is TRBD1 (5 bases). Germline V CDR1 and CDR2: KGHSH, LQKENI. The CDR3 covers 13 residues. The V end was cut by 5 bases, the J end by 4 bases, with 11 bases between. CDR3 nucleotides: TGTGCCAGCTCAGTACTTGACAGCTATGGCTACACCTTC. Protein: CASSVLDSYGYTF.

The genes are TRBV9 and TRBJ2-1, with 7 bases identical to TRBD2. Germline assignment: CDR1 SGDLS and CDR2 YYNGEE. This CDR3 is 15 amino acids long. V trimming: 3 bases; J trimming: 2 bases; junction bases outside the gene matches: 5. In DNA, the CDR3 is TGTGCCAGCAGCGGGGCGGGAGCCACCTACAATGAGCAGTTCTTC. Translated, it gives CASSGAGATYNEQFF. Looking up the rest from reference TRBV9 and TRBJ2-1 gives the full variable domain: DSGVTQTPKHLITATGQRVTLRCSPRSGDLSVYWYQQSLDQGLQFLIQYYNGEERAKGNILERFSAQQFPDLHSELNLSSLELGDSALYFCASSGAGATYNEQFFGPGTRLTVL.

This sequence joins TRBV4-3 and TRBJ2-3, with 13 bases aligning to TRBD2. This CDR3 spans 18 amino acids. V shed 1 base and J 8 bases; nucleotides not matched to a gene: 12. CDR1 is LGHNA, CDR2 YSLEER, per germline. CDR3 bases: TGCGCCAGCAGCCAAGTCCCGGGACTAGCGGGGACCTCGGGTACGCAGTATTTT. As protein: CASSQVPGLAGTSGTQYF.

Of note for this clone: The sample has other DNA sequences that encode this CDR3 too. The chain carries TRBV28 and TRBJ2-3; D gene unclear. With 3 bases removed from V and 6 bases from J, the gap between germline ends came to 10 bases. The CDR3 runs 13 residues. CDR1 and CDR2 (germline): MDHEN, SYDVKM. The CDR3 is CASSLVPSDTQYF. CDR3 sequence (DNA): TGTGCCAGCAGTTTGGTCCCAAGTGATACGCAGTATTTT.

V and J are TRBV28 and TRBJ2-7; 7 bases match TRBD1. J gave up 2 bases and V 3 bases, and 1 base lay outside the gene matches. The CDR3 contains 13 residues. The germline V gene encodes CDR1 MDHEN and CDR2 SYDVKM. In DNA, the CDR3 is TGTGCCAGCAGTTTTGGACAGGCCTACGAGCAGTACTTC. It specifies CASSFGQAYEQYF.

The V gene is TRBV7-3, the J gene TRBJ2-7; D is perhaps TRBD1 (6 bases). Per germline, CDR1 SGHTA and CDR2 FQGTGA. Deletions cut 1 base from V and 2 bases from J, with 12 bases between. The CDR3 contains 15 residues. As DNA, the CDR3 is TGTGCCAGCAGCTTAAATGCAGGGGTGGCCTACGAGCAGTACTTC. This sequence encodes CASSLNAGVAYEQYF.

In DNA form, the CDR3 reads TGTGCCAGCAGCTTAGTAGGGGCAAAGACCCAGTACTTC. This translates into CASSLVGAKTQYF. The rearrangement uses TRBV7-9 and TRBJ2-5; tentative D call: TRBD1 (5 bases). V was cut by 1 base and J by 6 bases, with 9 bases left in between. This CDR3 contains 13 residues. Germline loops: CDR1 SEHNR, CDR2 FQNEAQ (reference sequence).